The 25 T cell receptor beta chains below come from one sample, sequenced in a study of monozygotic twins with inflammatory bowel disease. Each CDR3 protein gets one entry in TCRdb, which reprocessed the 5' RACE reads and gives no DNA. The sample table sets out approximately 400,000 distinct CDR3 sequences. Sequencing used blood. The receptors derive from a human donor with ulcerative colitis or Crohn's disease, or a healthy co-twin of an affected twin (not recorded which).

This chain connects TRBV28 to TRBJ2-7; TCRdb's assignment of TRBD1 cannot be checked, as there is no DNA. CDR3 length: 14 residues. CDR1 MDHEN and CDR2 SYDVKM come from the germline V gene. CDR3 sequence reads: CASNLGGANYEQYF.

The rearrangement links TRBV5-1 to TRBJ2-2; TCRdb's D call of TRBD2 is untestable without DNA. Per germline, CDR1 SGHRS and CDR2 YFSETQ. The CDR3 is 16 residues long. The CDR3 reads CASSLGLAGTTGELFF.

This sequence joins TRBV19 and TRBJ1-4; with no DNA, the TCRdb D assignment of TRBD1 cannot be verified. There are 15 residues in the CDR3. Germline V gives CDR1 LNHDA, CDR2 SQIVND (reference sequence). CDR3 in amino acids: CASSIWKGENEKLFF.

The chain uses TRBV9 and TRBJ2-2; TCRdb returns TRBD2, unconfirmable since there is no DNA. The CDR3 extends over 16 amino acids. The germline V gene encodes CDR1 SGDLS and CDR2 YYNGEE. The CDR3 region is CASSPTSGADTGELFF.

The chain combines TRBV12-3 or TRBV12-4 with TRBJ1-1; TCRdb reports TRBD1, a call that lacks DNA to check it against. CDR3 length: 14 residues. The CDR3 region is CASRKTAERTEAFF.

V gene TRBV11-2 combines with J gene TRBJ2-5; TCRdb's D call of TRBD2 is untestable without DNA. From germline, CDR1 is SGHAT and CDR2 FQNNGV. The CDR3 is 16 amino acids. CDR3 sequence reads: CASSPGGTSGLETQYF.

This chain joins TRBV11-2 and TRBJ2-7; TCRdb picks TRBD1, but there is no DNA to check that call. The CDR3 is made up of 15 amino acids. Germline V gene data show CDR1 as SGHAT and CDR2 as FQNNGV. This CDR3 is CASSFVRDSHLEQYF.

The chain uses TRBV6-1 and TRBJ1-5; the D gene TCRdb calls, TRBD1, cannot be checked with no DNA. The CDR3 has 14 residues. Germline V CDR1 and CDR2: MNHNS, SASEGT. Here the CDR3 reads CASSRGGINQPQHF.

The chain has TRBV5-5 and TRBJ2-5. The CDR3 is 14 amino acids. The germline gives CDR1 SGHKS, CDR2 YYEKEE (reference sequence). This CDR3 is CASSLWGSQETQYF.

The J gene is TRBJ2-2, the V gene TRBV20-1; TCRdb selects TRBD1, and the lack of DNA leaves this call unchecked. Per germline, CDR1 DFQATT and CDR2 SNEGSKA (reference sequence). CDR3 length: 14 residues. The CDR3 is CSARGGQDTGELFF.

The rearrangement links TRBV29-1 to TRBJ2-5; TCRdb reports TRBD2, a call that lacks DNA to check it against. This CDR3 has 13 amino acids. Germline V gives CDR1 SQVTM, CDR2 ANQGSEA. CDR3: CSVVLAGRETQYF.

The chain uses TRBV18 and TRBJ2-3; TCRdb's D call of TRBD1 is untestable without DNA. CDR1 is KGHSH and CDR2 is LQKENI in the germline V gene. The CDR3 sequence is 15 residues long. This chain's CDR3 is CASSISGTGTDTQYF. The variable domain in full, completed from reference TRBV18 and TRBJ2-3, reads NAGVMQNPRHLVRRRGQEARLRCSPMKGHSHVYWYRQLPEEGLKFMVYLQKENIIDESGMPKERFSAEFPKEGPSILRIQQVVRGDSAAYFCASSISGTGTDTQYFGPGTRLTVL.

V gene TRBV9 combines with J gene TRBJ2-3; TCRdb indicates TRBD1, and absent DNA this call remains unverified. This CDR3 is built from 14 residues. Germline V gene data show CDR1 as SGDLS and CDR2 as YYNGEE. CDR3: CASSVAPESDTQYF.

The rearrangement uses TRBV5-1 and TRBJ1-2; TCRdb returns TRBD1, unconfirmable since there is no DNA. The CDR3 runs 14 residues. Germline V CDR1 and CDR2: SGHRS, YFSETQ. The CDR3 protein is CASSLQGASSGYTF.

The chain employs TRBV19 and TRBJ2-5; TCRdb's assignment of TRBD1 cannot be checked, as there is no DNA. This CDR3 has 12 residues. CDR1 is LNHDA, CDR2 SQIVND, per germline (reference sequence). CDR3 protein: CASSGQRETQYF.

The V gene is TRBV4-1, the J gene TRBJ1-1; TCRdb selects TRBD1, and the lack of DNA leaves this call unchecked. Germline-derived CDR1 and CDR2 are MGHRA and YSYEKL. The CDR3 is 15 amino acids. CDR3 region: CASSHPDRGPTEAFF.

The chain has TRBV11-3 and TRBJ2-1; TCRdb lists TRBD2, though no DNA is available to test this call. The CDR3 sequence is 15 residues long. Germline V gene data show CDR1 as SGHNT and CDR2 as YENEEA. The CDR3 sequence: CASSLDGRRYNEQFF. The whole variable domain, filled in from reference TRBV11-3 and TRBJ2-1, reads EAGVVQSPRYKIIEKKQPVAFWCNPISGHNTLYWYLQNLGQGPELLIRYENEEAVDDSQLPKDRFSAERLKGVDSTLKIQPAELGDSAVYLCASSLDGRRYNEQFFGPGTRLTVL.

This rearrangement joins TRBV19 to TRBJ1-5. Germline CDR1 is LNHDA and CDR2 is SQIVND (reference sequence). This CDR3 comprises 15 residues. CDR3: CATLSNANSNQPQHF.

V gene TRBV7-2 combines with J gene TRBJ2-1; without DNA, the TCRdb call of TRBD2 cannot be checked. The CDR3 is made up of 15 amino acids. CDR1 and CDR2 from the germline V gene are SGHTA and FQGNSA. The chain's CDR3 is CASSLSGRAGNEQFF.

This chain uses TRBV5-1 with TRBJ1-2. Germline CDR1 is SGHRS and CDR2 is YFSETQ. The CDR3 extends over 16 amino acids. CDR3 sequence: CASSSVGTPTNYGYTF.

V is TRBV7-2 and J is TRBJ2-7; the TRBD1 assignment by TCRdb is unverifiable without DNA. CDR1 and CDR2 (germline): SGHTA, FQGNSA. The CDR3 extends over 11 amino acids. The CDR3 protein is CASSSTGMKYF.

The chain has TRBV10-3 and TRBJ2-1. Germline loops: CDR1 ENHRY, CDR2 SYGVKD. The CDR3 length is 11 residues. The CDR3 region is CAIGSANEQFF.

The V gene is TRBV29-1, the J gene TRBJ2-7; TCRdb's assignment of TRBD1 cannot be checked, as there is no DNA. Germline CDR1 is SQVTM and CDR2 is ANQGSEA. The CDR3 has 13 amino acids. The CDR3 here is CSVLGQGAGEQYF.

The chain has TRBV11-2 and TRBJ2-3; without DNA, the TCRdb call of TRBD2 cannot be checked. Germline V CDR1 and CDR2: SGHAT, FQNNGV. This CDR3 contains 12 residues. The CDR3 is CASSWTRGLAYF.

V usage is TRBV20-1 and J usage is TRBJ2-7; TCRdb lists TRBD2, though no DNA is available to test this call. The CDR3 is 14 amino acids. The germline V gene has CDR1 DFQATT and CDR2 SNEGSKA (reference sequence). CDR3 protein: CSARTSRMGNEQYF.